A selection of T cell receptor beta chains follows, all from one sample in a study of blood T cell repertoires in COVID-19. This table comes from immunoSEQ multiplex PCR, and its TCRdb copy is limited to in-frame clones, with some not included. The sample includes roughly 40,000 clones, 60% to 80% of them seen just once. Sequencing was performed on peripheral blood. These receptors were obtained from a man in his 70s with acute or convalescent COVID-19. The CDR3 runs from the conserved cysteine through the conserved F or W. The D gene is left open where the match is weak. Size values are once, few and many counts, or a class for expanded clones, and some rows have none.

v_gene	j_gene	d_gene	abundance	CDR3nt	CDR3aa
TRBV7-2	TRBJ1-1	TRBD1	few	TGTGCCAGCAGCTTTTCGACAGGGAATACTGAAGCTTTCTTT	CASSFSTGNTEAFF
TRBV5-4	TRBJ2-7	NA	NA	TGTGCCAGCAGCTTGGCAGGCAGCTACGAGCAGTACTTC	CASSLAGSYEQYF
TRBV5-1	TRBJ2-5	TRBD1	NA	TGCGCCAGCAGCCCGGGACAGGGAGGAGAGACCCAGTACTTC	CASSPGQGGETQYF
TRBV28	TRBJ2-5	NA	NA	TGTGCCAGCTCAAAGCGGCTACAAGAGACCCAGTACTTC	CASSKRLQETQYF
TRBV2	TRBJ1-4	NA	NA	TGTGCCAGCTACAGGGAATATGAAAAACTGTTTTTT	CASYREYEKLFF
TRBV28	TRBJ1-1	NA	NA	TGTGCCAGCAGTTTAGGGCAGGGTAAGACTGAAGCTTTCTTT	CASSLGQGKTEAFF
TRBV7-9	TRBJ1-2	NA	NA	TGTGCCAGCAGCTTAGGACCGGGTAACTATGGCTACACCTTC	CASSLGPGNYGYTF
TRBV5-5	TRBJ2-1	TRBD1	NA	TGTGCCAGCAGCTTTAGACAGGGGTCCTACAATGAGCAGTTCTTC	CASSFRQGSYNEQFF
TRBV21-1	TRBJ2-7	NA	NA	TGTGCCAGCAGCAAAGAAGTGGCAGGGCATACCTACGAGCAGTACTTC	CASSKEVAGHTYEQYF
TRBV5-5	TRBJ1-1	TRBD1	NA	TGTGCCAGCAGCTTGGTGGGCAGGGGGACTGAAGCTTTCTTT	CASSLVGRGTEAFF
TRBV2	TRBJ2-7	NA	NA	TGTGCCAGCAGTATCGAGGCACCTCTATCCTACGAGCAGTACTTC	CASSIEAPLSYEQYF
TRBV4-1	TRBJ1-1	TRBD1	NA	TGCGCCAGCAGCCAAGTAGGGACAGGCACTGAAGCTTTCTTT	CASSQVGTGTEAFF
TRBV7-2	TRBJ1-2	NA	NA	TGTGCCAGCAGCTCCCGTCGGGGTATCAACTATGGCTACACCTTC	CASSSRRGINYGYTF
TRBV18	TRBJ2-1	NA	few	TGTGCCAGCTCACCACTACGGGGGGCCTCCTACAATGAGCAGTTCTTC	CASSPLRGASYNEQFF
TRBV27	TRBJ1-6	TRBD1	NA	TGTGCCAGCAGAAGACAGGGGCCTAATTCACCCCTCCACTTT	CASRRQGPNSPLHF
TRBV7-3	TRBJ2-3	TRBD1	NA	TGTGCCAGCAGCGGACCCGGACAGGTTTGGGGGCAGTATTTT	CASSGPGQVWGQYF
TRBV18	TRBJ1-6	TRBD1	NA	TGTGCCAGCTCACCTTACTTCCGGGACAGGGTCTATAATTCACCCCTCCACTTT	CASSPYFRDRVYNSPLHF
TRBV19	TRBJ1-2	NA	NA	TGTGCCAGTAGTCCTCCCGGGACATCTGGCTACACCTTC	CASSPPGTSGYTF
TRBV7-9	TRBJ2-1	NA	NA	TGTGCCAGCCGGGGTTACAATGAGCAGTTCTTC	CASRGYNEQFF
TRBV19	TRBJ1-4	NA	NA	TGTGCCAGCAGGGGAGTGAAGACTAATGAAAAACTGTTTTTT	CASRGVKTNEKLFF
TRBV2	TRBJ2-7	NA	NA	TGTGCCAGCAGTCCTACAGGAGGGGAGTACGAGCAGTACTTC	CASSPTGGEYEQYF
TRBV7-2	TRBJ1-2	NA	NA	TGTGCCAGCAGCTTAGGAGTCGATTTCCAGGGGAACTATGGCTACACCTTC	CASSLGVDFQGNYGYTF
TRBV7-2	TRBJ2-1	TRBD2	NA	TGTGCCAGCAGCCTTTCGGCGGGGGGGTACAATGAGCAGTTCTTC	CASSLSAGGYNEQFF
TRBV6-5	TRBJ1-1	NA	NA	TGTGCCAGCAGTTACTCGCCTAGGTTGAACACTGAAGCTTTCTTT	CASSYSPRLNTEAFF
TRBV13	TRBJ2-7	TRBD2	few	TGTGCCAGCAGCTTAAGACGGCGGGGGGGCTACGAGCAGTACTTC	CASSLRRRGGYEQYF
TRBV6-2/TRBV6-3	TRBJ1-1	NA	NA	TGTGCCAGCAGTTACTCTCTACAGGGCCGAGGGACTGAAGCTTTCTTT	CASSYSLQGRGTEAFF
TRBV28	TRBJ1-1	NA	NA	TGTGCCAGCAGTTTAGCGGGAAAGGGGTACACTGAAGCTTTCTTT	CASSLAGKGYTEAFF
TRBV19	TRBJ1-2	NA	few	TGTGCCAGTAGTATATCGGGGTCAGTCAACTATGGCTACACCTTC	CASSISGSVNYGYTF
TRBV5-4	TRBJ1-4	TRBD1	NA	TGTGCCAGCAGTTTCAGGACAGGGGGCAGAAATGAAAAACTGTTTTTT	CASSFRTGGRNEKLFF